These 14 T cell receptor beta chains came from one sample sequenced in a study of T-cell reconstitution after alpha-beta-depleted transplantation in children. The TCRbeta library incorporated unique molecular identifiers. TCRdb used MiXCR to reprocess the PCR reads, holding one entry per CDR3 protein. The sample lists approximately 500,000 distinct CDR3 sequences, 10% occurring once. The sequences come from PBMCs, collected before TCRalphabeta/CD19-depleted stem cell transplant. These TCRs come from a child aged 2 to 10 with inherited bone marrow failure, due to receive a stem cell transplant.

The chain employs TRBV4-3 and TRBJ1-1; 9 bases map to TRBD1. The CDR3 extends over 15 amino acids. The junction had 4 bases not matched to a gene; V was cut back by 1 base and J by 4 bases. Germline CDR1 is LGHNA and CDR2 is YSLEER. CDR3 coding DNA: TGCGCCAGCAGCCAAGGGGGACAGGGCGTCACTGAAGCTTTCTTT. Protein product: CASSQGGQGVTEAFF.

This clonotype was counted at least ten times. The V and J genes are TRBV20-1 and TRBJ2-2; D is perhaps TRBD2 (5 bases). V was cut by 0 bases and J by 0 bases, with 8 bases left in between. Germline V gene data show CDR1 as DFQATT and CDR2 as SNEGSKA (reference sequence). The CDR3 length is 15 residues. For the CDR3, the DNA is TGCAGTGCTAGAGAGCCTAGCCCGAACACCGGGGAGCTGTTTTTT. This encodes CSAREPSPNTGELFF.

This clonotype was counted ten times or more. The chain recombines TRBV7-2 with TRBJ2-5; 9 bases agree with TRBD2. CDR3 length: 12 residues. Germline CDR1 SGHTA, CDR2 FQGNSA. Trimming took 1 base from V and 13 from J; bases not matched to a gene: 4. For the CDR3, the DNA is TGTGCCAGCAGCTTAGAGCGGGGGGCTCCGTACTTC. Translating gives CASSLERGAPYF.

The table lists this clonotype with many counts. The chain recombines TRBV4-3 with TRBJ2-3, with D possibly TRBD2 on 6 matching bases. Germline V gene sequence: CDR1 LGHNA, CDR2 YSLEER. CDR3 size: 17 residues. The V and J ends lost 0 bases and 6 bases respectively, with 19 bases between them. The CDR3 sequence: CASSQDSGGGEADTQYF. CDR3 bases: TGCGCCAGCAGCCAAGATAGTGGGGGAGGAGAGGCCGATACGCAGTATTTT.

Note on this clonotype: A clone one base away is much larger, so this may be a read error. The chain carries TRBV3-1 and TRBJ1-6; D unclear. Germline assignment: CDR1 LGHDT and CDR2 YNNKEL (reference sequence). CDR3 size: 13 residues. The V end was cut by 4 bases, the J end by 14 bases, with 15 bases between. CDR3 nucleotide sequence: TGTGCCAGCAGCCTACTAAGTGATAGGTCCCTCCACTTT. Translation gives CASSLLSDRSLHF.

This clonotype appeared many times. The gene calls are TRBV7-2 and TRBJ2-1, with D tentatively TRBD2 (6 bases). Looked up from germline, CDR1 is SGHTA and CDR2 is FQGNSA. The CDR3 consists of 12 residues. The ends were cut back, 5 bases at V and 12 bases at J, with 14 bases in the middle. CDR3 sequence reads: CASSPAPGGQFF. CDR3 nucleotides: TGTGCCAGCAGCCCAGCGCCCGGGGGGCAGTTCTTC.

As concerns this clonotype: A much larger clone sits a single nucleotide away, making a read error possible. The chain couples TRBV10-3 to TRBJ2-1; 7 bases agree with TRBD2. This CDR3 comprises 17 residues. CDR1 is ENHRY, CDR2 SYGVKD, per germline. The CDR3 spells CAISEFGTGTTYNDQFF. In nucleotides, the CDR3 is TGTGCCATCAGTGAGTTTGGGACCGGGACTACCTACAATGATCAGTTCTTC.

This clonotype was detected only a few times. The gene calls are TRBV7-9 and TRBJ1-2, with 12 bases aligning to TRBD1. Germline trimming cut 5 bases from V and 4 bases from J; bases unmatched to any gene: 8. Germline loops: CDR1 SEHNR, CDR2 FQNEAQ (reference sequence). CDR3 length equals 16 residues. The CDR3 DNA is TGTGCCAGCAGCCAAACCCGGGACAGGGGGCCCTATGGCTACACCTTC. Its translation is CASSQTRDRGPYGYTF.

The genes are TRBV30 and TRBJ2-2; possible D gene TRBD2, 5 bases. The ends were cut back, 0 bases at V and 7 bases at J, with 15 bases in the middle. CDR1 GTSNPN and CDR2 SVGIG come from the germline V gene (reference sequence). The CDR3 spans 15 residues. The CDR3 nucleotides are TGTGCCTGGAGTGTTAGGCAGCGGTACATCGGGGAGCTGTTTTTT. Protein sequence: CAWSVRQRYIGELFF.

This clonotype turned up a few times. The chain links TRBV12-3 or TRBV12-4 to TRBJ1-5; D call uncertain. This CDR3 region has 13 residues. Between the trimmed V and J ends, which lost 6 bases and 4 bases, there was a span of 10 bases. The chain's CDR3 is CASSETLNQPQHF. DNA of the CDR3: TGTGCCAGCAGCGAGACACTTAATCAGCCCCAGCATTTT.

This clonotype was detected ten times or more. The V and J genes are TRBV25-1 and TRBJ2-3; 7 bases map to TRBD1. Trimming took 6 bases from V and 3 from J; bases not matched to a gene: 3. The CDR3 extends over 13 amino acids. CDR1 and CDR2 from the germline V gene are MGHDK and SYGVNS. The CDR3 here is CASSEQGTDTQYF. In DNA form, the CDR3 reads TGTGCCAGCAGCGAACAGGGGACAGATACGCAGTATTTT.

In this sample, this clonotype turned up many times. This rearrangement joins TRBV20-1 to TRBJ2-7; TRBD1 matches 7 bases. Germline assignment: CDR1 DFQATT and CDR2 SNEGSKA (reference sequence). Trimming removed 5 bases from V and 3 bases from J; junction bases left unmatched: 7. CDR3 length: 13 amino acids. The CDR3 DNA is TGCAGTGCTTCTTCCGGGACAGTCTACGAGCAGTACTTC. Translation gives CSASSGTVYEQYF.

This clonotype was recorded many times. The V call is TRBV29-1, the J call TRBJ2-1; TRBD2 agrees at 10 bases. The CDR3 is 14 residues long. Trimming took 4 bases from V and 9 from J; bases not matched to a gene: 9. Per the germline V gene, CDR1 is SQVTM and CDR2 is ANQGSEA. CDR3 in amino acids: CSVVSGTSEVEQFF. The DNA of the CDR3 is TGCAGCGTTGTTAGCGGGACTAGCGAGGTTGAGCAGTTCTTC.

This clonotype has a count of ten or more. This chain connects TRBV6-5 to TRBJ2-1; TRBD1 agrees at 10 bases. V lost 1 base, J lost 7 bases, and 10 bases stayed unmatched. The CDR3 has 17 residues. Per germline, CDR1 MNHEY and CDR2 SVGAGI. The CDR3 protein is CASSYFNRDRGQNEQFF. In DNA form, the CDR3 reads TGTGCCAGCAGTTACTTCAACCGGGACAGGGGTCAAAATGAGCAGTTCTTC.